This TCR beta chain stems from a study of T cells after yellow fever vaccination (dated by TCRdb to between 2018 and 2021). Regarding the research as a whole: The SMART-Seq v4 Ultra Low Input RNA kit was used to prepare libraries from fractions with low cell numbers. To track T-cell clones before and after primary and booster YFV17D yellow fever vaccination, bulk TCR alpha and beta repertoires were sequenced longitudinally. Two healthy male donors made up the cohort, one aged 18 to 30 years and the other aged 30 to 40 years. Blood was drawn at multiple timepoints before and after primary and secondary immunization, with bulk PBMC replicates and cell subsets isolated. What the authors observed across the whole study: The secondary T-cell response was weaker than the primary response but faster, peaking on day 5 instead of day 15. Computational filtering was needed because FACS-sorted repertoires could contain abundant contaminating clonotypes from the bulk population. A small fraction of clonotypes appeared in both the CD4 and CD8 compartments, likely as a result of convergent recombination. After the booster, most of the clones that had expanded following primary vaccination were detected again (96% of CD4 and around 90% of CD8), which suggests that memory was broadly maintained. The study included only a couple of donors, which limits how far the findings can be generalized.

This clonotype occurred a few times. The antigen this receptor binds is unknown. No base-level quality is on record; no much larger clone is a single base apart. For sequencing, an Illumina NovaSeq 6000 was employed. TCR cDNA was synthesized by 5'RACE template switching, through which a universal primer site and unique molecular identifiers were introduced. cDNA synthesis was primed from both the TCR alpha and TCR beta constant segments. Two PCR steps were used to amplify libraries, with sample barcodes and sequencing adapters being added in the second step. Sequencing of libraries was performed on Illumina HiSeq 2500 (2x100 bp) or NovaSeq (2x150 bp). For the original study's pipeline: MIGEC handled demultiplexing of reads and collapsing into UMI consensus sequences, while MiXCR performed V(D)J alignment. Clonotypes responding to the vaccine were identified with edgeR on replicate PBMC samples, with the criteria of FDR below 0.01 and a log2 fold change above 5 up to day 15. CD4 or CD8 identity was assigned to each bulk clonotype according to whether the clonotype was present at higher abundance in the sequenced CD4 repertoire or the sequenced CD8 repertoire. TCRdb reprocessed the public reads (quality trimming at Q25 with fastp, clone calling with MiXCR) and kept in-frame beta chains. A single entry per CDR3 protein holds the most common genes and DNA from its merged rows. TCRdb, not the authors, supplied the V and J calls. This sample holds about 310,000 distinct CDR3 sequences; roughly 4% were observed only once. The ten largest clones take up 23% of the sample.

Interpreted using the paper, the treatment or condition label stands for: live attenuated yellow fever vaccine strain. At each blood-draw timepoint, two biological replicates of bulk PBMCs were obtained. PBMCs were isolated from peripheral blood using a standard Ficoll-Paque protocol. TriZol was used to extract RNA from bulk PBMCs, CD4 and CD8 fractions, and dextramer-positive and dextramer-negative fractions. Reading from cysteine to phenylalanine, the CDR3 counts 12 amino acids. Solely the CDR3 DNA is kept, with 36 bases framed from the first base. At the junction V is shortened by 10 bases and J by 5 bases, with 11 bases in between.

Specimen: PBMCs, collected on the day of the yellow fever booster vaccination. Recombination joined TRBV12-3 or TRBV12-4 with TRBJ2-2, with the identity of the D gene unclear. This TCR derives from a young man who received the YFV17D yellow fever vaccine. For the CDR3, the sequence is CATSRETGELFF. The nucleotide sequence reads TGTGCCACCAGCAGAGAAACCGGGGAGCTGTTTTTT.